The 20 T cell receptor beta chains presented below share a single source sample, sequenced in a study of blood T cells in healthy people across ages. A second 7 to 11 cycle PCR used barcoded and J-beta primers. MiXCR was run by TCRdb on the 5' RACE reads, yielding one entry per CDR3 protein. Here the sample spans approximately 900,000 distinct CDR3 sequences, roughly 43% being singletons. Sequenced sample: blood. These receptors were obtained from a man aged 25 to 45 in good health.

In the case of this clonotype: A junction end diverges from the germline sequence, so it may reflect a read error. The genes are TRBV20-1 and TRBJ1-5; D is unclear. This CDR3 has 12 amino acids. Germline V lookup: CDR1 DFQATT, CDR2 SNEGSKA (reference sequence). In nucleotides, the CDR3 is TGCAGTGCTAGAGAGTTTTCTGGGTCGGTGGTTTTT. Amino acids: CSAREFSGSVVF.

The genes are TRBV3-1 and TRBJ2-5, with D tentatively TRBD1 (6 bases). CDR3 length equals 13 residues. Per germline, CDR1 LGHDT and CDR2 YNNKEL (reference sequence). Trimming cost V 0 bases and J 6 bases, with 8 bases left between them. The CDR3: CASSQEQGQTQYF. The CDR3 DNA reads TGTGCCAGCAGCCAAGAACAGGGCCAGACCCAGTACTTC.

This clonotype has just a few counts. The CDR3 loop reads CASSLDNVGNQPQHF. CDR3 nucleotides: TGTGCCAGCAGCTTAGATAACGTTGGCAATCAGCCCCAGCATTTT. This sequence joins TRBV7-6 and TRBJ1-5; D remains unclear. Germline CDR1 SGHVS, CDR2 FNYEAQ. V was clipped by 1 base and J by 2 bases, with 9 bases between them. This CDR3 has 15 amino acids. The whole variable domain, filled in from reference TRBV7-6 and TRBJ1-5, reads GAGVSQSPRYKVTKRGQDVALRCDPISGHVSLYWYRQALGQGPEFLTYFNYEAQQDKSGLPNDRFSAERPEGSISTLTIQRTEQRDSAMYRCASSLDNVGNQPQHFGDGTRLSIL.

The J gene is TRBJ1-1, the V gene TRBV3-1; unclear D gene. This CDR3 is 15 amino acids long. Germline V lookup: CDR1 LGHDT, CDR2 YNNKEL (reference sequence). Trimming cost V 0 bases and J 0 bases, with 8 bases left between them. The CDR3 reads CASSQDTVMNTEAFF. The CDR3 region has the DNA TGTGCCAGCAGCCAAGACACAGTTATGAACACTGAAGCTTTCTTT.

V and J are TRBV27 and TRBJ2-3; 11 bases are shared with TRBD2. CDR3 size: 16 residues. Germline V gene data show CDR1 as MNHEY and CDR2 as SMNVEV (reference sequence). The ends lost 1 base at V and 7 bases at J; junction bases unmatched: 7. The CDR3 coding sequence is TGTGCCAGCAGTTTATGGGTAGCGGGGGGGCCCCATACGCAGTATTTT. Protein: CASSLWVAGGPHTQYF.

CDR3 DNA sequence: TGTGCCAGCAGCTCCACGTTTAATCAGCCCCAGCATTTT. Its protein is CASSSTFNQPQHF. The chain employs TRBV9 and TRBJ1-5; D ambiguous. Trimming took 4 bases from V and 4 from J, leaving 9 bases between them. This CDR3 spans 13 amino acids. In germline, CDR1 is SGDLS, CDR2 YYNGEE.

The chain uses TRBV20-1 and TRBJ1-2, with no clear D. Germline V gene data show CDR1 as DFQATT and CDR2 as SNEGSKA (reference sequence). Between the trimmed V and J ends, which lost 1 base and 6 bases, there was a span of 15 bases. The CDR3 covers 14 residues. The CDR3 nucleotides read TGCAGTGCTAGAGGGCCGGCTCGGGAGCATGGCTACACCTTC. The encoded protein is CSARGPAREHGYTF.

This clonotype occurred a few times. The V and J genes are TRBV27 and TRBJ2-1; TRBD1 matches at 10 bases. Germline V gives CDR1 MNHEY, CDR2 SMNVEV (reference sequence). V lost 3 bases and J lost 8; bases outside the gene matches: 4. The CDR3 has 14 amino acids. CDR3 loop: CASSLTGGRYEQFF. As DNA, the CDR3 is TGTGCCAGCAGTTTGACAGGGGGCCGCTATGAGCAGTTCTTC.

This clonotype was seen more than once but under ten times. The V and J genes are TRBV4-1 and TRBJ1-6; D is ambiguous. V shed 5 bases and J shed 6 bases, with 14 bases lying between them. This CDR3 is 15 amino acids long. Germline CDR1 is MGHRA and CDR2 is YSYEKL. CDR3 in amino acids: CASSLWPQINSPLHF. As DNA, the CDR3 is TGCGCCAGCAGCTTATGGCCCCAAATTAATTCACCCCTCCACTTT.

The V gene is TRBV20-1, the J gene TRBJ1-5, with TRBD1 identical over 10 bases. The CDR3 loop spans 14 amino acids. Germline V CDR1 and CDR2: DFQATT, SNEGSKA (reference sequence). CDR3: CSLPGQGIGQPQHF. The CDR3 DNA is TGCAGCCTTCCGGGACAGGGGATTGGACAGCCCCAGCATTTT.

This chain uses TRBV6-2 or TRBV6-3 with TRBJ1-1; 7 bases match TRBD1. This CDR3 is 14 amino acids long. Germline CDR1 and CDR2: MNHEY and SVGEGT. V lost 8 bases and J lost 5; bases outside the gene matches: 11. CDR3 DNA: TGTGCCAGCTGTACCAGGGGGAGATCAACTGAAGCTTTCTTT. It encodes CASCTRGRSTEAFF.

In the case of this clonotype: A single base separates this from a much larger clone, so it may be a read error. The CDR3 bases are TGCAGCGTTGAAGGCCGATCCCGGGCCGCGGAAGCTTTCTTT. Translated, it gives CSVEGRSRAAEAFF. This chain uses TRBV29-1 with TRBJ1-1; no clear D gene. This CDR3 comprises 14 residues. V gave up 1 base and J gave up 8 bases, with 17 bases separating them. Per germline, CDR1 SQVTM and CDR2 ANQGSEA.

The genes are TRBV7-2 and TRBJ2-7; TRBD2 might be the D (6 bases). With 3 bases removed from V and 6 bases from J, the gap between germline ends came to 15 bases. The CDR3 loop spans 14 amino acids. The germline V gene has CDR1 SGHTA and CDR2 FQGNSA. This CDR3 reads CASSFPAAGREQYF. For the CDR3, the DNA is TGTGCCAGCAGCTTCCCCGCGGCGGGGCGCGAGCAGTACTTC.

The rearrangement links TRBV27 to TRBJ2-7, with 12 bases identical to TRBD1. This CDR3 has 14 amino acids. CDR1 is MNHEY and CDR2 is SMNVEV in the germline V gene (reference sequence). J gave up 9 bases and V 0 bases, and 3 bases lay outside the gene matches. CDR3 protein: CASSLSGTGGWQYF. The CDR3 DNA follows: TGTGCCAGCAGTTTATCCGGGACAGGGGGCTGGCAGTACTTC.

The chain uses TRBV2 and TRBJ1-2, with TRBD1 matching over 7 bases. Unmatched junction bases numbered 9, after V lost 6 bases and J lost 5 bases. Germline values: CDR1 SNHLY, CDR2 FYNNEI. The length of the CDR3 is 14 residues. CDR3 protein: CASSETGNRYGYTF. DNA for the CDR3: TGTGCCAGCAGCGAGACAGGGAATCGGTATGGCTACACCTTC. Full variable domain (rest looked up from reference TRBV2 and TRBJ1-2): EPEVTQTPSHQVTQMGQEVILRCVPISNHLYFYWYRQILGQKVEFLVSFYNNEISEKSEIFDDQFSVERPDGSNFTLKIRSTKLEDSAMYFCASSETGNRYGYTFGSGTRLTVV.

The chain uses TRBV20-1 and TRBJ2-1; a weak D match, TRBD1 (6 bases). The V and J ends lost 6 bases and 8 bases respectively, with 20 bases between them. The CDR3 totals 14 residues. CDR1 and CDR2 from the germline V gene are DFQATT and SNEGSKA (reference sequence). The CDR3 coding sequence is TGCAGTGCAGCTCGGGACAATGTGGGGTATGAGCAGTTCTTC. Translating it yields CSAARDNVGYEQFF.

As DNA, the CDR3 is TGCGCCAGCAGCCCCTCGAGGGACAGCGACACCGGGGAGCTGTTTTTT. It translates to CASSPSRDSDTGELFF. J is TRBJ2-2 and V is TRBV4-1; 7 nucleotides align to TRBD1. Germline V gives CDR1 MGHRA, CDR2 YSYEKL. CDR3 length: 16 residues. J gave up 3 bases and V 4 bases, and 8 bases lay outside the gene matches.

This clonotype was detected a few times. V usage is TRBV29-1 and J usage is TRBJ2-7; 9 positions match TRBD1. The V and J ends lost 4 bases and 0 bases, in that order; junction bases with no gene match: 4. The length of the CDR3 is 14 residues. Germline loops: CDR1 SQVTM, CDR2 ANQGSEA. CDR3 protein: CSVVTGGSSYEQYF. The CDR3, as DNA: TGCAGCGTTGTCACAGGGGGCTCCTCCTACGAGCAGTACTTC.

The genes are TRBV30 and TRBJ2-7, with D maybe TRBD1 (6 bases). CDR3 size: 12 residues. Germline assignment: CDR1 GTSNPN and CDR2 SVGIG (reference sequence). V was pared by 2 bases and J by 7 bases, with 12 bases between. The CDR3 loop reads CAWSPQGYEQYF. CDR3 DNA sequence: TGTGCCTGGAGTCCACAGGGTTATGAGCAGTACTTC.

A note on this clonotype: This clone may be a read error of a much larger clone one base away. The chain carries TRBV12-3 or TRBV12-4 and TRBJ2-3; D is ambiguous. Trimming removed 5 bases from V and 2 bases from J, with 8 bases in between. The length of the CDR3 is 13 residues. The CDR3 loop is CASSIGYTDTQYF. The CDR3, as DNA: TGTGCCAGCAGTATAGGTTACACAGATACGCAGTATTTT.